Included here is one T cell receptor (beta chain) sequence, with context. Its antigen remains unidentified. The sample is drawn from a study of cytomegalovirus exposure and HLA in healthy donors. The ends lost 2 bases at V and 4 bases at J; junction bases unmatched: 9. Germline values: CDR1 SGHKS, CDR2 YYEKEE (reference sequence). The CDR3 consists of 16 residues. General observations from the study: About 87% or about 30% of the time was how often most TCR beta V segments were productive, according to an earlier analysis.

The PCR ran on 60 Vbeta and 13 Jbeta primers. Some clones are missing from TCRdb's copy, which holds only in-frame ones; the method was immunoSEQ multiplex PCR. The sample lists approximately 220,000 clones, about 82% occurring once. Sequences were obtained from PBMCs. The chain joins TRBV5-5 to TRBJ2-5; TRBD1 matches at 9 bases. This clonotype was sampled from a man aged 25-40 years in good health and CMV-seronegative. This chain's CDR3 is CASSLVVTGGPETQYF. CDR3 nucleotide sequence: TGTGCCAGCAGCTTAGTAGTGACAGGGGGGCCAGAGACCCAGTACTTC.